Following are 10 T cell receptor beta chains from one sample sequenced in a study of T cells after yellow fever vaccination. TCRdb re-called the 5' RACE reads with MiXCR, one entry per CDR3 protein. The table lists approximately 510,000 distinct CDR3 sequences, 21% of them singletons, with about 16% in the top ten. The sequencing used PBMCs, collected about 21 days after the first yellow fever vaccination. Receptors originate from a man aged 18 to 30 who received the YFV17D yellow fever vaccine.

This clonotype appeared a few times. The rearrangement links TRBV4-3 to TRBJ2-1; 11 positions match TRBD2. There are 16 residues in the CDR3. Germline V CDR1 and CDR2: LGHNA, YSLEER. Trimming at V came to 0 bases and at J to 6 bases, leaving 4 bases not matched to a gene. The CDR3 protein is CASSQDGLAGLNEQFF. CDR3 DNA sequence: TGCGCCAGCAGCCAAGATGGACTAGCGGGCCTCAATGAGCAGTTCTTC.

The V call is TRBV5-6, the J call TRBJ2-1; 13 bases line up with TRBD2. Germline V lookup: CDR1 SGHDT, CDR2 YYEEEE. There are 17 residues in the CDR3. Germline trimming cut 0 bases from V and 0 bases from J; bases unmatched to any gene: 0. CDR3: CASSLGTSGSSYNEQFF. In DNA form, the CDR3 reads TGTGCCAGCAGCTTGGGGACTAGCGGGAGCTCCTACAATGAGCAGTTCTTC.

This clonotype was counted at least ten times. V is TRBV11-2 and J is TRBJ2-1; 9 bases are a match to TRBD1. The CDR3 length is 16 residues. V was pared by 5 bases and J by 6 bases, with 11 bases of the junction left unmatched. Germline V lookup: CDR1 SGHAT, CDR2 FQNNGV. DNA for the CDR3: TGTGCCAGCAGCCCAGGCCCCGGGACAGGGCTCAATGAGCAGTTCTTC. Its protein product is CASSPGPGTGLNEQFF.

The table lists this clonotype with a few counts. J is TRBJ1-1 and V is TRBV15; perhaps TRBD1 as D (6 bases). V was shortened by 1 base and J by 7 bases, with 10 bases between the two germline ends. Germline lookup yields CDR1 LNHNV and CDR2 YYDKDF (reference sequence). The CDR3 has 13 amino acids. The CDR3 here is CATSRASGVEAFF. Written as DNA, the CDR3 is TGTGCCACCAGCAGAGCGTCAGGGGTTGAAGCTTTCTTT.

The sample holds a few counts of this clonotype. CDR3: CASSFLSGNNQPQHF. For the CDR3, the DNA is TGTGCCAGCAGCTTCTTATCAGGGAACAATCAGCCCCAGCATTTT. The J gene is TRBJ1-5, the V gene TRBV7-8, with a weak D call TRBD1 (5 bases). Per germline, CDR1 SGHVS and CDR2 FQNEAQ. This CDR3 has 15 amino acids. Trimming removed 3 bases at V and 3 bases at J, with 12 bases between.

The chain's CDR3 is CASSLLAGGRTDTQYF. CDR3 nucleotides: TGTGCCAGTAGCCTCCTAGCGGGGGGACGCACAGATACGCAGTATTTT. V usage is TRBV19 and J usage is TRBJ2-3, with 11 nucleotides matching TRBD2. The CDR3 totals 16 residues. Germline V gene data show CDR1 as LNHDA and CDR2 as SQIVND (reference sequence). The V segment lost 6 bases and the J segment 1 base; nucleotides outside the gene matches: 6.

This clonotype was detected only a few times. The chain uses TRBV20-1 and TRBJ2-4; D is ambiguous. The ends were cut back, 0 bases at V and 0 bases at J, with 9 bases in the middle. This CDR3 comprises 15 residues. Germline V gene lookup returns CDR1 DFQATT and CDR2 SNEGSKA (reference sequence). In DNA, the CDR3 is TGCAGTGCTAGAGATTTATCCCTAGCCAAAAACATTCAGTACTTC. Encoded protein: CSARDLSLAKNIQYF.

There are a few counts of this clonotype. The V and J genes are TRBV13 and TRBJ2-1, with D hard to call. Trimming took 3 bases from V and 10 from J, leaving 10 bases between them. There are 12 residues in the CDR3. CDR1 PRHDT and CDR2 FYEKMQ come from the germline V gene (reference sequence). CDR3 protein: CASSFINREQFF. DNA for the CDR3: TGTGCCAGCAGCTTCATTAACCGCGAGCAGTTCTTC. Based on the CDR3 plus reference TRBV13 and TRBJ2-1, the full variable domain is AAGVIQSPRHLIKEKRETATLKCYPIPRHDTVYWYQQGPGQDPQFLISFYEKMQSDKGSIPDRFSAQQFSDYHSELNMSSLELGDSALYFCASSFINREQFFGPGTRLTVL.

V usage is TRBV10-1 and J usage is TRBJ1-1; D unresolved. The V gene's germline CDR1 is WNHNN and CDR2 SYGVQD (reference sequence). This CDR3 is 13 amino acids long. Trimming shortened V by 3 bases and J by 2 bases, and 7 bases separated the two germline ends. The CDR3, as DNA: TGCGCCAGCAGTGACCATGGAAACACTGAAGCTTTCTTT. Translating it yields CASSDHGNTEAFF.

This clonotype was found a few times. This rearrangement joins TRBV12-3 or TRBV12-4 to TRBJ1-2; D gene unclear. Trimming pared 6 bases from V and 4 bases from J, leaving 12 bases between. The CDR3 runs to 13 residues. The CDR3 is CASSPREGYGYTF. The CDR3 DNA is TGTGCCAGCAGCCCCCGGGAGGGCTATGGCTACACCTTC.